This TCR beta chain was observed in a study of blood T cells in healthy people across ages. Notes on the study in general: With donor CMV status unknown, expanded clonotype changes were possibly confounded.

As concerns this clonotype: Its target is not known.

Then a second PCR, running about 6 to 12 cycles, was carried out with a sample-barcoded 5' primer and a J-beta primer mix. TCRdb re-analysed the 5' RACE reads in MiXCR, keeping a single row per CDR3 protein. In the table there are 1.5 million to 2 million distinct CDR3 sequences, around 48% of which are singletons. The CDR3 runs 12 residues. Germline V gene sequence: CDR1 SGHAT, CDR2 FQNNGV. V lost 4 bases, J lost 8 bases, and 11 bases lay in between. This sequence originates from a middle-aged woman in good health. This rearrangement joins TRBV11-2 to TRBJ1-2; D call uncertain. Sequencing used blood. The CDR3 region has the DNA TGTGCCAGCAGCTCTAACGAATTGGGCTACACCTTC. As protein: CASSSNELGYTF.